The 29 T cell receptor beta chains below all came from one sample that was sequenced in a study of shared clonotypes between healthy human individuals. CD8 cells regarded as naive lacked CD45RO, were positively chosen for CCR7, and omitted terminally differentiated effector memory CD45RA+ cells. Using immunoSEQ multiplex PCR, the repertoire was profiled, and TCRdb retains in-frame clones only, with some absent. The table lists around 610,000 clones, about 96% of them singletons. The sample taken for sequencing was naive CD8+ T cells sorted from blood. Receptors originate from a woman aged 25 to 39 in good health.

The chain joins TRBV15 to TRBJ2-3, with 9 positions matching TRBD2. The CDR3 is 14 residues long. The J segment lost 4 bases and the V segment lost 5 bases, leaving 4 bases of the junction unmatched. Germline loops: CDR1 LNHNV, CDR2 YYDKDF (reference sequence). CDR3 coding DNA: TGTGCCACCAGCGTAGCGGGAGTTGCAGATACGCAGTATTTT. Protein sequence: CATSVAGVADTQYF.

V gene TRBV2 combines with J gene TRBJ2-2; TRBD1 agrees at 7 bases. Germline V gene data show CDR1 as SNHLY and CDR2 as FYNNEI. After removal of 6 bases from V and 1 base from J, the junction contained 14 bases not matched to a gene. This CDR3 spans 18 amino acids. The CDR3 coding sequence is TGTGCCAGCAGGTTACAGGGGCCTTTCCCATTGAACACCGGGGAGCTGTTTTTT. This sequence encodes CASRLQGPFPLNTGELFF.

V gene TRBV19 combines with J gene TRBJ1-5; 7 nucleotides match TRBD1. Germline values: CDR1 LNHDA, CDR2 SQIVND (reference sequence). This CDR3 contains 17 residues. The J segment lost 7 bases and the V segment lost 3 bases, leaving 15 bases of the junction unmatched. This chain's CDR3 is CASSIPPQTGIYQPQHF. CDR3 coding DNA: TGTGCCAGTAGTATTCCACCTCAGACAGGGATATACCAGCCCCAGCATTTT.

This clone was counted between two and nine times. J is TRBJ1-2 and V is TRBV27, with a tentative D call TRBD1 (5 bases). The CDR3 contains 14 residues. Trimming took off 6 bases at V and 4 bases at J, with 15 bases between the two ends. CDR1 is MNHEY, CDR2 SMNVEV, per germline (reference sequence). In DNA, the CDR3 is TGTGCCAGCAGGCCCAGTGGGGCAGGCTATGGCTACACCTTC. Translating it yields CASRPSGAGYGYTF.

The chain uses TRBV4-1 and TRBJ2-1; D remains unclear. The CDR3 runs to 16 residues. The V gene's germline CDR1 is MGHRA and CDR2 YSYEKL. V shed 1 base and J shed 0 bases, with 10 bases lying between them. The CDR3 DNA sequence: TGCGCCAGCAGCCAAGGGCTCGGGCCCTCCTACAATGAGCAGTTCTTC. Translation gives CASSQGLGPSYNEQFF.

The V call is TRBV28, the J call TRBJ1-5; TRBD1 is a possible D gene (6 bases). The CDR3 has 14 residues. CDR1 and CDR2 (germline): MDHEN, SYDVKM. Trimming removed 3 bases from V and 5 bases from J, with 11 bases in between. The CDR3 loop reads CASSFSRGDQPQHF. The CDR3 DNA sequence: TGTGCCAGCAGTTTTTCCAGGGGCGATCAGCCCCAGCATTTT.

The chain recombines TRBV25-1 with TRBJ2-5, with D possibly matching TRBD2 (6 bases). V lost 6 bases and J lost 1, with 18 bases in between. Germline CDR1 and CDR2: MGHDK and SYGVNS. The CDR3 covers 16 residues. The CDR3 nucleotides are TGTGCCAGCAGGGGGGGATTCGGGCGGAGCCAAGAGACCCAGTACTTC. It translates to CASRGGFGRSQETQYF.

The chain carries TRBV28 and TRBJ1-1, with a possible D match to TRBD1 (6 bases). Germline CDR1 MDHEN, CDR2 SYDVKM. V gave up 8 bases and J gave up 3 bases, with 19 bases separating them. This CDR3 has 15 amino acids. In nucleotides, the CDR3 is TGTGCCAGCCGTCGAGGGGGTAGCTTTGACACTGAAGCTTTCTTT. It encodes CASRRGGSFDTEAFF. The full variable domain, in which reference TRBV28 and TRBJ1-1 provide the parts outside the CDR3, is DVKVTQSSRYLVKRTGEKVFLECVQDMDHENMFWYRQDPGLGLRLIYFSYDVKMKEKGDIPEGYSVSREKKERFSLILESASTNQTSMYLCASRRGGSFDTEAFFGQGTRLTVV.

The rearrangement links TRBV6-6 to TRBJ2-7; maybe TRBD1 (6 bases). This CDR3 spans 13 amino acids. CDR1 is MNHNY and CDR2 is SVGAGI in the germline V gene (reference sequence). With 6 bases removed from V and 3 bases from J, the gap between germline ends came to 12 bases. The CDR3 nucleotides read TGTGCCAGCAGCCAACGACAGGTCTACGAGCAGTACTTC. Protein: CASSQRQVYEQYF.

This chain links TRBV4-1 with TRBJ1-5; D not resolved. This CDR3 is 16 amino acids long. V was pared by 1 base and J by 6 bases, with 16 bases between. The V gene's germline CDR1 is MGHRA and CDR2 YSYEKL. This CDR3 reads CASSQGDRPDSQPQHF. In DNA, the CDR3 is TGCGCCAGCAGCCAAGGGGATCGACCGGATAGTCAGCCCCAGCATTTT.

In the case of this clone: Other DNA sequences of this sample code for an identical CDR3. The chain links TRBV7-2 to TRBJ2-1, with D unclear. V lost 1 base and J lost 0, with 7 bases in between. Germline V lookup: CDR1 SGHTA, CDR2 FQGNSA. The CDR3 is 15 residues long. The CDR3 reads CASSLGGGSYNEQFF. In DNA, the CDR3 is TGTGCCAGCAGCTTAGGAGGTGGCTCCTACAATGAGCAGTTCTTC.

V and J are TRBV27 and TRBJ1-1, with D unresolved. Germline values: CDR1 MNHEY, CDR2 SMNVEV (reference sequence). The V end was cut by 3 bases, the J end by 5 bases, with 13 bases between. The CDR3 consists of 14 residues. As DNA, the CDR3 is TGTGCCAGCAGTTTTAGGGCCGGTCGGACTGAAGCTTTCTTT. Residues: CASSFRAGRTEAFF.

The V and J genes are TRBV28 and TRBJ2-3; 11 bases agree with TRBD2. V dropped 4 bases and J dropped 5; count of bases not matched to a gene: 11. Germline CDR1 is MDHEN and CDR2 is SYDVKM. CDR3 length: 17 amino acids. CDR3 nucleotide sequence: TGTGCCAGCAGTTCAAAATCTAGCGGGAGGTACCAAGATACGCAGTATTTT. Its protein product is CASSSKSSGRYQDTQYF.

The gene calls are TRBV28 and TRBJ2-1, with 10 bases fitting TRBD2. V was pared by 5 bases and J by 5 bases, with 3 bases of the junction left unmatched. CDR3 length: 14 residues. In germline, CDR1 is MDHEN, CDR2 SYDVKM. Written as DNA, the CDR3 is TGTGCCAGCAGTCTAGCGGGAGCCAACAATGAGCAGTTCTTC. Translation gives CASSLAGANNEQFF.

The CDR3: CASSYHEPGTNNEQFF. CDR3 coding DNA: TGTGCCAGCAGTTACCACGAGCCCGGGACTAACAATGAGCAGTTCTTC. The rearrangement joins TRBV6-5 to TRBJ2-1; 7 bases map to TRBD2. After removal of 2 bases from V and 5 bases from J, the junction contained 9 bases not matched to a gene. The CDR3 extends over 16 amino acids. CDR1 is MNHEY and CDR2 is SVGAGI in the germline V gene.

This clone has a single count. V is TRBV11-3 and J is TRBJ2-7; TRBD2 might be the D (5 bases). V was cut by 5 bases and J by 1 base, with 12 bases left in between. Germline CDR1 SGHNT, CDR2 YENEEA. This CDR3 spans 14 amino acids. The CDR3 is CASSPRDRSYEQYF. For the CDR3, the DNA is TGTGCCAGCAGCCCCCGGGATCGGTCCTACGAGCAGTACTTC. Based on the CDR3 plus reference TRBV11-3 and TRBJ2-7, the full variable domain is EAGVVQSPRYKIIEKKQPVAFWCNPISGHNTLYWYLQNLGQGPELLIRYENEEAVDDSQLPKDRFSAERLKGVDSTLKIQPAELGDSAVYLCASSPRDRSYEQYFGPGTRLTVT.

J is TRBJ2-1 and V is TRBV7-3; 12 bases are a match to TRBD2. CDR1 and CDR2 from the germline V gene are SGHTA and FQGTGA. Losses at the gene ends were 5 bases for V and 4 bases for J; bases not matched to a gene: 3. The CDR3 length is 15 residues. The CDR3 nucleotides read TGTGCCAGCAGCGACGGACTAGCGGGATACAATGAGCAGTTCTTC. Translated, it gives CASSDGLAGYNEQFF.

This chain joins TRBV6-1 and TRBJ2-3; 9 bases are a match to TRBD2. Trimming cost V 3 bases and J 4 bases; bases outside gene matches: 5. Germline lookup yields CDR1 MNHNS and CDR2 SASEGT. The CDR3 is 15 amino acids. The CDR3 sequence: CASSDWREGPDTQYF. In DNA form, the CDR3 reads TGTGCCAGCAGTGACTGGCGGGAGGGCCCAGATACGCAGTATTTT.

The chain joins TRBV19 to TRBJ1-1, with 7 bases identical to TRBD1. Trimming cost V 5 bases and J 0 bases; bases outside gene matches: 15. The CDR3 is 18 amino acids. Germline V gene sequence: CDR1 LNHDA, CDR2 SQIVND (reference sequence). The CDR3 spells CASSSLWGTDIMNTEAFF. The CDR3, as DNA: TGTGCCAGTAGTTCATTGTGGGGGACAGACATAATGAACACTGAAGCTTTCTTT.

J is TRBJ1-5 and V is TRBV7-8, with a tentative D call TRBD1 (6 bases). CDR1 and CDR2 from the germline V gene are SGHVS and FQNEAQ. CDR3 length: 14 residues. Trimming left V 1 base short and J 5 bases short, with 9 bases between. The chain's CDR3 is CASSLGQGHQPQHF. The CDR3 DNA reads TGTGCCAGCAGCTTAGGGCAGGGGCATCAGCCCCAGCATTTT.

The V and J genes are TRBV6-6 and TRBJ1-1; D remains ambiguous. CDR3 length: 13 residues. V shed 0 bases and J shed 6 bases, with 8 bases lying between them. Germline assignment: CDR1 MNHNY and CDR2 SVGAGI (reference sequence). The CDR3 protein is CASSYSEGSEAFF. CDR3 bases: TGTGCCAGCAGTTACTCAGAGGGTTCTGAAGCTTTCTTT.

The CDR3 is CASSQVKSGTPNYGYTF. The DNA of the CDR3 is TGCGCCAGCAGCCAAGTTAAGTCAGGGACACCTAACTATGGCTACACCTTC. The V and J genes are TRBV4-1 and TRBJ1-2, with D possibly being TRBD1 (6 bases). The CDR3 has 17 amino acids. V was pared by 1 base and J by 0 bases, with 15 bases between. The germline CDR1 and CDR2 sequences are MGHRA and YSYEKL.

The chain recombines TRBV7-2 with TRBJ2-3; D call uncertain. The CDR3 sequence is 15 residues long. V was pared by 3 bases and J by 0 bases, with 10 bases between. Germline CDR1 and CDR2: SGHTA and FQGNSA. In DNA, the CDR3 is TGTGCCAGCAGCTTTGTGGGGTCTAGCACAGATACGCAGTATTTT. Protein: CASSFVGSSTDTQYF.

The rearrangement joins TRBV7-2 to TRBJ2-6; D call uncertain. This CDR3 has 15 amino acids. CDR1 is SGHTA, CDR2 FQGNSA, per germline. The ends were cut back, 5 bases at V and 0 bases at J, with 8 bases in the middle. The CDR3 coding sequence is TGTGCCAGCAGCCCAGACATCTCTGGGGCCAACGTCCTGACTTTC. Translation: CASSPDISGANVLTF. The full variable domain, in which reference TRBV7-2 and TRBJ2-6 provide the parts outside the CDR3, is GAGVSQSPSNKVTEKGKDVELRCDPISGHTALYWYRQSLGQGLEFLIYFQGNSAPDKSGLPSDRFSAERTGGSVSTLTIQRTQQEDSAVYLCASSPDISGANVLTFGAGSRLTVL.

This clone appeared a single time. The chain carries TRBV7-9 and TRBJ1-3; no firm D call. Looked up from germline, CDR1 is SEHNR and CDR2 is FQNEAQ (reference sequence). The CDR3 spans 15 residues. Deletions cut 11 bases from V and 2 bases from J, with 19 bases between. The DNA of the CDR3 is TGTGCCTGGTTGGAGGTCCAGGCGACTGGAAACACCATATATTTT. Translated, it gives CAWLEVQATGNTIYF.

This chain joins TRBV5-4 and TRBJ1-1; D gene unclear. The CDR3 extends over 13 amino acids. The V and J ends lost 1 base and 4 bases respectively, with 8 bases between them. Germline CDR1 SGHNT, CDR2 YYREEE (reference sequence). CDR3 in amino acids: CASSLSLGTEAFF. CDR3 bases: TGTGCCAGCAGCTTGTCTCTGGGCACTGAAGCTTTCTTT.

Concerning this clone itself: The identical CDR3 is also encoded by other nucleotide sequences in the sample. The V call is TRBV4-1, the J call TRBJ2-7; tentatively, D is TRBD2 (5 bases). The V end was cut by 3 bases, the J end by 2 bases, with 11 bases between. The CDR3 length is 14 residues. Per germline, CDR1 MGHRA and CDR2 YSYEKL. DNA for the CDR3: TGCGCCAGCAGCCAGGCGGGCGCCACCTACGAGCAGTACTTC. As protein: CASSQAGATYEQYF.

The chain combines TRBV27 with TRBJ2-2, with 12 bases fitting TRBD1. In germline, CDR1 is MNHEY, CDR2 SMNVEV (reference sequence). Germline trimming cut 2 bases from V and 10 bases from J; bases unmatched to any gene: 11. The CDR3 spans 17 residues. DNA for the CDR3: TGTGCCAGCAGTTTACTGGGGACAGGGGGCGCGCGGTCGGAGCTGTTTTTT. Translation gives CASSLLGTGGARSELFF.

The chain couples TRBV5-5 to TRBJ1-1; D ambiguous. CDR3 length: 14 residues. V was clipped by 5 bases and J by 3 bases, with 14 bases between them. CDR1 and CDR2 (germline): SGHKS, YYEKEE (reference sequence). In nucleotides, the CDR3 is TGTGCCAGCAGTTCGGGAGCACGGTACACTGAAGCTTTCTTT. Amino acid sequence: CASSSGARYTEAFF.